A selection of T cell receptor beta chains follows, all from one sample in a study of blood T cell repertoires in COVID-19. Here immunoSEQ multiplex PCR was the method, and the copy in TCRdb shows in-frame clones only, minus some. The sample has about 190,000 clones, roughly 87% seen once. The sequenced sample was peripheral blood. These receptors originate from a woman in her fifties or sixties with COVID-19, enrolled during active disease. CDR3s include the opening cysteine and the closing phenylalanine or tryptophan. A D gene is named only where the DNA matches it firmly. Where a row states a size, it is once, few, many or the class of an expanded clone; other rows omit it.

size	D	V	J	length	CDR3	DNA
.	.	TRBV3-1/TRBV3-2	TRBJ1-1	14	CASSQAGQKSRAFF	TGTGCCAGCAGCCAAGCCGGACAAAAAAGCCGGGCTTTCTTT
few	.	TRBV7-9	TRBJ2-2	16	CASSLALAATTGELFF	TGTGCCAGCAGCTTAGCGTTAGCGGCAACCACCGGGGAGCTGTTTTTT
.	.	TRBV5-5	TRBJ1-1	13	CASLTQGGTEAFF	TGTGCCAGCCTTACTCAGGGCGGAACTGAAGCTTTCTTT
.	.	TRBV6-5	TRBJ1-6	15	CASSYSERTRSPLHF	TGTGCCAGCAGTTACTCAGAGAGAACCCGTTCACCCCTCCACTTT
.	.	TRBV12-3/TRBV12-4	TRBJ1-4	13	CASRVGQDEKLFF	TGTGCCAGCAGGGTAGGACAAGATGAAAAACTGTTTTTT
.	.	TRBV20-1	TRBJ2-1	10	CSASSNEQFF	TGCAGTGCTAGTTCAAATGAGCAGTTCTTC
.	.	TRBV9	TRBJ2-1	14	CASSRILSGNEQFF	TGTGCCAGCAGCCGAATATTGTCAGGCAATGAGCAGTTCTTC
.	TRBD2	TRBV10-3	TRBJ2-1	16	CAISDASGSSYNEQFF	TGTGCCATCAGTGATGCTAGCGGCAGCTCCTACAATGAGCAGTTCTTC
few	TRBD1	TRBV3-1/TRBV3-2	TRBJ1-1	12	CASRGTGGLAFF	TGTGCCAGCAGAGGGACAGGGGGCTTGGCTTTCTTT
.	.	TRBV6-2/TRBV6-3	TRBJ1-3	16	CASSYLTGSSGNTIYF	TGTGCCAGCAGTTACCTCACAGGCAGCTCTGGAAACACCATATATTTT
.	.	TRBV6-5	TRBJ1-5	13	CASTQVTDQPQHF	TGTGCCAGCACGCAGGTTACAGATCAGCCCCAGCATTTT
few	TRBD1	TRBV27	TRBJ1-2	14	CASSLIGGAGGYTF	TGTGCCAGCAGTTTAATAGGGGGCGCCGGTGGCTACACCTTC
.	TRBD1	TRBV7-2	TRBJ1-1	14	CASSLRTGGTEAFF	TGTGCCAGCAGCTTGCGGACAGGGGGCACTGAAGCTTTCTTT
.	TRBD1	TRBV5-6	TRBJ1-4	17	CASSQITGQGLDEKLFF	TGTGCCAGCAGCCAGATCACCGGACAGGGGTTAGATGAAAAACTGTTTTTT
.	.	TRBV11-1	TRBJ2-6	16	CASSPYTPSGANVLTF	TGTGCCAGCAGCCCGTACACCCCTTCTGGGGCCAACGTCCTGACTTTC
.	.	TRBV7-2	TRBJ1-4	14	CASSPQGNNEKLFF	TGTGCCAGCAGCCCACAGGGAAATAATGAAAAACTGTTTTTT
.	.	TRBV9	TRBJ2-5	15	CASSGSGSIQETQYF	TGTGCCAGCAGCGGGAGCGGGTCTATCCAAGAGACCCAGTACTTC